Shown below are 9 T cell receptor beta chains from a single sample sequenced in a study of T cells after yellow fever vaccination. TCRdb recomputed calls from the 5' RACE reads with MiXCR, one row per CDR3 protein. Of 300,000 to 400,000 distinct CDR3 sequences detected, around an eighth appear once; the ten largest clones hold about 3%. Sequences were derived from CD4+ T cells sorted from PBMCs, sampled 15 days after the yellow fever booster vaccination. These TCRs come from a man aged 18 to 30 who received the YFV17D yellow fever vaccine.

CDR3 DNA: TGCGCCAGCAGCCATGCAGATCCTATCGGGGTGGGACCCTACGAGCAGTACTTC. Residues: CASSHADPIGVGPYEQYF. The genes are TRBV4-1 and TRBJ2-7, with D perhaps assigned TRBD1 or TRBD2 (5 bases each). Germline V gives CDR1 MGHRA, CDR2 YSYEKL. The V end was cut by 3 bases, the J end by 2 bases, with 23 bases between. The CDR3 is 18 amino acids.

The CDR3 DNA is TGTGCCATCAGGAGGGGGGCCGGGGAGACCCAGTACTTC. Amino acid sequence: CAIRRGAGETQYF. The chain is built from TRBV10-3 and TRBJ2-5; D may be TRBD1 or TRBD2 (6 bases each). The CDR3 has 13 residues. CDR1 is ENHRY, CDR2 SYGVKD, per germline. V lost 6 bases and J lost 5, with 13 bases in between.

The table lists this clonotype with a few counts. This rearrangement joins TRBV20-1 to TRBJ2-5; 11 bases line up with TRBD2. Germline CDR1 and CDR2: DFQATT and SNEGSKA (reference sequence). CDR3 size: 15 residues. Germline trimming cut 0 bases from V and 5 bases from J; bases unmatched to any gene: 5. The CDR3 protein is CSARETSGAGETQYF. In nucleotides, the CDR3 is TGCAGTGCTAGAGAGACTAGCGGGGCCGGGGAGACCCAGTACTTC.

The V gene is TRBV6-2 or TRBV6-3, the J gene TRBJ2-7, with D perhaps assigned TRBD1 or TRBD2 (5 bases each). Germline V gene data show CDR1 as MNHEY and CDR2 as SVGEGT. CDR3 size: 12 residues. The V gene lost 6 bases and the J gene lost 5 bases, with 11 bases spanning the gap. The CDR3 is CASSPRDHEQYV. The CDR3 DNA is TGTGCCAGCAGCCCCAGGGACCACGAGCAGTACGTC.

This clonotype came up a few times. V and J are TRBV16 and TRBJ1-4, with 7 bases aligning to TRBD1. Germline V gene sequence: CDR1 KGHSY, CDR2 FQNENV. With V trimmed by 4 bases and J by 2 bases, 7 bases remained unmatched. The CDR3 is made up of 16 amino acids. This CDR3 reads CASSPDREPTNEKLFF. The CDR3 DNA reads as TGTGCCAGCAGCCCCGACAGGGAACCGACTAATGAAAAACTGTTTTTT. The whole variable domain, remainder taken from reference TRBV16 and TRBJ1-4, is GEEVAQTPKHLVRGEGQKAKLYCAPIKGHSYVFWYQQVLKNEFKFLISFQNENVFDETGMPKERFSAKCLPNSPCSLEIQATKLEDSAVYFCASSPDREPTNEKLFFGSGTQLSVL.

CDR3 loop: CASSEPKNTGELFF. In DNA form, the CDR3 reads TGTGCCAGCAGCGAGCCCAAGAACACCGGGGAGCTGTTTTTT. The chain couples TRBV9 to TRBJ2-2; D uncertain. Germline V gives CDR1 SGDLS, CDR2 YYNGEE. The CDR3 loop spans 14 amino acids. Between the trimmed V and J ends, which lost 3 bases and 1 base, there was a span of 7 bases.

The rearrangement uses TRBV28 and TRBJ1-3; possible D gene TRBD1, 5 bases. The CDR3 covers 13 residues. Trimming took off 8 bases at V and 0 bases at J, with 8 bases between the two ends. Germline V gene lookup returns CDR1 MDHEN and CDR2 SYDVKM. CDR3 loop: CASGTVSGNTIYF. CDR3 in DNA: TGTGCCAGCGGGACGGTCTCTGGAAACACCATATATTTT. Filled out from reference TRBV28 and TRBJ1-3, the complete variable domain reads DVKVTQSSRYLVKRTGEKVFLECVQDMDHENMFWYRQDPGLGLRLIYFSYDVKMKEKGDIPEGYSVSREKKERFSLILESASTNQTSMYLCASGTVSGNTIYFGEGSWLTVV.

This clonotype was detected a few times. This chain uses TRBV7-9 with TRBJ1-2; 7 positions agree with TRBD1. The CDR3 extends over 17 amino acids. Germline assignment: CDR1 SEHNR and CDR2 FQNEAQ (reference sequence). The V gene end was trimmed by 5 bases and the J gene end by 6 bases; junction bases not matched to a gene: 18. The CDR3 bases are TGTGCCAGCAGCCTTACGACAGGGCGTCTGAGGACAGATGGCTACACCTTC. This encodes CASSLTTGRLRTDGYTF. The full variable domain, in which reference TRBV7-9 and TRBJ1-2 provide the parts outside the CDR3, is DTGVSQNPRHKITKRGQNVTFRCDPISEHNRLYWYRQTLGQGPEFLTYFQNEAQLEKSRLLSDRFSAERPKGSFSTLEIQRTEQGDSAMYLCASSLTTGRLRTDGYTFGSGTRLTVV.

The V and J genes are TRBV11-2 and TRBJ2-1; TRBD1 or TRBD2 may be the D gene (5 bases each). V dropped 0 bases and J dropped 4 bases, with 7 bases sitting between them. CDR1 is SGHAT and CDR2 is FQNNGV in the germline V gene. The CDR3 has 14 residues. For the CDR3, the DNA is TGTGCCAGCAGCTTAGATGGGGGATACAATGAGCAGTTCTTC. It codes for CASSLDGGYNEQFF.